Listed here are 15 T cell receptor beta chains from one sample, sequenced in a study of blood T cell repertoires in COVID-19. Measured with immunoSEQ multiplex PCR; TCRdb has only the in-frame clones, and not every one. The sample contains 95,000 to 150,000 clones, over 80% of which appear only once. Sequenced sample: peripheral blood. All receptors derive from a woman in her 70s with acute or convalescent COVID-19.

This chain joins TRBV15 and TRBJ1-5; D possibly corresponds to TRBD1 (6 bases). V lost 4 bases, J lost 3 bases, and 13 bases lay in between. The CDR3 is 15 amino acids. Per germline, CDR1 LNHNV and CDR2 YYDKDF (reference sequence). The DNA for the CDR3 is TGTGCCACCAGCAATGAGCGGACAGTCAATCAGCCCCAGCATTTT. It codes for CATSNERTVNQPQHF.

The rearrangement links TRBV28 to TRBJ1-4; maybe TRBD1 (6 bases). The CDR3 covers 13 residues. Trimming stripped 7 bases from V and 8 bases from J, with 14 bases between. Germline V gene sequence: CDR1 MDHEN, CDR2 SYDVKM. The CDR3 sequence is CASIRQGREKLFF. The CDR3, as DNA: TGTGCCAGCATTCGGCAGGGGCGCGAAAAACTGTTTTTT.

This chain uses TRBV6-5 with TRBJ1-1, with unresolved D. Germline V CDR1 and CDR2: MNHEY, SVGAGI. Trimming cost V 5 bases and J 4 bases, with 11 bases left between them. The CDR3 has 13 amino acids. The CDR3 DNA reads TGTGCCAGCAGTCTCCCGGGAGGCACTGAAGCTTTCTTT. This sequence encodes CASSLPGGTEAFF.

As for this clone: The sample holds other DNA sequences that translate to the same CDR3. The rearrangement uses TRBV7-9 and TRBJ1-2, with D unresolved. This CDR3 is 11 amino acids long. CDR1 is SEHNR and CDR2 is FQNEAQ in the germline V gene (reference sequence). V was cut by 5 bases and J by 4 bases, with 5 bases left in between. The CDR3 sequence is CASSPSYGYTF. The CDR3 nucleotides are TGTGCCAGCAGCCCCTCCTATGGCTACACCTTC.

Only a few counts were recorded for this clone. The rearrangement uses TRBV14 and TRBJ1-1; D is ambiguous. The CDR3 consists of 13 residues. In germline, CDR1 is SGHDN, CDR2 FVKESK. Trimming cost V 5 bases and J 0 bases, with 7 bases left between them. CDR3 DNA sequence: TGTGCCAGCAGCTCTACCTTGAACACTGAAGCTTTCTTT. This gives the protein CASSSTLNTEAFF.

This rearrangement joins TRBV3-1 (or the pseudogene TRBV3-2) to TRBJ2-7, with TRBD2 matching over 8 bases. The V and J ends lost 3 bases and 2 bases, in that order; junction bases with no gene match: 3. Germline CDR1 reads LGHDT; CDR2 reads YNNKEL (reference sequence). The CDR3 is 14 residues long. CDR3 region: CASSHGGGTYEQYF. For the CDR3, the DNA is TGTGCCAGCAGCCACGGGGGGGGGACCTACGAGCAGTACTTC.

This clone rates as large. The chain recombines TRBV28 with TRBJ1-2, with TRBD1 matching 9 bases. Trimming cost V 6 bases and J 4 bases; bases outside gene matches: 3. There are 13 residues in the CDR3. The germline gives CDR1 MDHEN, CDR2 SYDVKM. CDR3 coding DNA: TGTGCCAGCAGGACAGGGGGGGGCTATGGCTACACCTTC. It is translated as CASRTGGGYGYTF.

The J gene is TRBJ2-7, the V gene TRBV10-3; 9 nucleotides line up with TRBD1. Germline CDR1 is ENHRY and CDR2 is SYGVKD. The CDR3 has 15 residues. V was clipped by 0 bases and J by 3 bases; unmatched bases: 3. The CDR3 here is CAISESLTGGYEQYF. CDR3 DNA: TGTGCCATCAGTGAGTCGTTGACAGGGGGCTACGAGCAGTACTTC.

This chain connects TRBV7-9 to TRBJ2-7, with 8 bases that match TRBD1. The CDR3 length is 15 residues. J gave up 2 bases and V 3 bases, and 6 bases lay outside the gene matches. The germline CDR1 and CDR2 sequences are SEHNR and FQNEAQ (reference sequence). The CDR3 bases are TGTGCCAGCAGCTTGGCCGGGACAGGCCCCTACGAGCAGTACTTC. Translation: CASSLAGTGPYEQYF. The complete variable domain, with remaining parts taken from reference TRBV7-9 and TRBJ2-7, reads DTGVSQNPRHKITKRGQNVTFRCDPISEHNRLYWYRQTLGQGPEFLTYFQNEAQLEKSRLLSDRFSAERPKGSFSTLEIQRTEQGDSAMYLCASSLAGTGPYEQYFGPGTRLTVT.

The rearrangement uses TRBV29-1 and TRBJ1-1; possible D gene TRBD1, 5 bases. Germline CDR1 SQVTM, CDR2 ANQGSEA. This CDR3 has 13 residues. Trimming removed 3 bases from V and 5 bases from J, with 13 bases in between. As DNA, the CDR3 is TGCAGCGTTGAGGCCAGGGAGGGGACTGAAGCTTTCTTT. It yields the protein CSVEAREGTEAFF.

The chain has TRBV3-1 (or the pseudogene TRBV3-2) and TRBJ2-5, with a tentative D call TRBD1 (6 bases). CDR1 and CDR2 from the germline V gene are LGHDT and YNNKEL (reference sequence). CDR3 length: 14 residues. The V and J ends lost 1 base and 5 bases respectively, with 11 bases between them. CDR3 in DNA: TGTGCCAGCAGCCAAGGACTTCAGGGGGAGACCCAGTACTTC. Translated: CASSQGLQGETQYF.

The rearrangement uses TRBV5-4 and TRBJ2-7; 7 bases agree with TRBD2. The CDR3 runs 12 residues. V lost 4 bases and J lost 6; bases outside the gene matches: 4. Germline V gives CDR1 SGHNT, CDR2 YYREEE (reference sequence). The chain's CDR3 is CASSPSGAEQYF. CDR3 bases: TGTGCCAGCAGCCCCAGCGGGGCCGAGCAGTACTTC.

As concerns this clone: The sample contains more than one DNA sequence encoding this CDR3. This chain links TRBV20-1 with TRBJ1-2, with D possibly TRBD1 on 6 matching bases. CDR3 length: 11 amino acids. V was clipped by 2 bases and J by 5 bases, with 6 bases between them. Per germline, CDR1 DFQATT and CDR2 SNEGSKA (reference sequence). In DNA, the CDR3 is TGCAGTGCTAGACAGGGGTATGGCTACACCTTC. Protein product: CSARQGYGYTF.

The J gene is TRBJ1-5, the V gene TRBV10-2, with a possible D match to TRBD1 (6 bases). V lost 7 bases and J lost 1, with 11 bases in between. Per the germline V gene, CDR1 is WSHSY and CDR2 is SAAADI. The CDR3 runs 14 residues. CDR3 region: CASTDRGSNQPQHF. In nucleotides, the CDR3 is TGCGCCAGCACGGACAGAGGGAGCAATCAGCCCCAGCATTTT.

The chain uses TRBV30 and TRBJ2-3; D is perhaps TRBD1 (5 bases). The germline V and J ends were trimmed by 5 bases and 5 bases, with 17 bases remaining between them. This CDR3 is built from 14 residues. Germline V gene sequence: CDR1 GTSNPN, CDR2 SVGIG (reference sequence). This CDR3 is CAWASKGPGDTQYF. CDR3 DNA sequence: TGTGCCTGGGCCAGTAAGGGGCCGGGAGATACGCAGTATTTT. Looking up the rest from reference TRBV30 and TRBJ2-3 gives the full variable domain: SQTIHQWPATLVQPVGSPLSLECTVEGTSNPNLYWYRQAAGRGLQLLFYSVGIGQISSEVPQNLSASRPQDRQFILSSKKLLLSDSGFYLCAWASKGPGDTQYFGPGTRLTVL.